This is a list of T cell receptor beta chains from one sample in a study of cytomegalovirus exposure and HLA in healthy donors. Clones were read by immunoSEQ multiplex PCR, and TCRdb kept only the in-frame ones, dropping some. The data hold 130,000 or so clones, with around 67% observed a single time. The sample consisted of PBMCs. The receptors come from a woman aged 35 to 49 in good health and CMV-seropositive. CDR3s include the opening cysteine and the closing phenylalanine or tryptophan. A D gene is named only where the DNA matches it firmly. Clone sizes are given selectively: once, few, many, or a class where the clone is expanded.

NA	TRBV28	NA	TRBJ1-2	TGTGCCAGCAGTTTTAACAGAGACTATGGCTACACCTTC	CASSFNRDYGYTF
NA	TRBV28	NA	TRBJ2-1	TGTGCCAGCAGAACGACAGGAAGGGGTGATGAGCAGTTCTTC	CASRTTGRGDEQFF
few	TRBV14	TRBD2	TRBJ2-3	TGTGCCAGCAGCCAAGGACTATTAGCGGGGGTCACAGATACGCAGTATTTT	CASSQGLLAGVTDTQYF
NA	TRBV4-1	NA	TRBJ1-4	TGTGCCAGCAGCCAGTCCCTCGGCGGAGCTAATGAAAAACTGTTTTTT	CASSQSLGGANEKLFF
NA	TRBV14	NA	TRBJ1-2	TGTGCCAGCAGCTCAGGGATGTACTATGGCTACACCTTC	CASSSGMYYGYTF
NA	TRBV28	TRBD2	TRBJ2-4	TGTGCCAGCAGTTTATCACCAGCGGGAGCATATCACATTCAGTACTTC	CASSLSPAGAYHIQYF
NA	TRBV27	TRBD1	TRBJ2-5	TGTGCCAGCAGTAGTTTTCGACAGGGTGAAAAGACCCAGTACTTC	CASSSFRQGEKTQYF
few	TRBV7-2	NA	TRBJ2-7	TGTGCCAGCAGCACGCCCCTCGGGTTCCTAGACGAGCAGTACTTC	CASSTPLGFLDEQYF
NA	TRBV7-8	TRBD2	TRBJ2-3	TGTGCCAGCAGCCGCGGACTAGCGGGGGCCACTAGCACAGATACGCAGTATTTT	CASSRGLAGATSTDTQYF
NA	TRBV27	NA	TRBJ1-2	TGTGCCAGCAGTCCCCAGGGGTATGGCTACACCTTC	CASSPQGYGYTF
NA	TRBV9	NA	TRBJ2-5	TGTGCCAGCAGCGCCCGTGAGGGTCAAGAGACCCAGTACTTC	CASSAREGQETQYF
NA	TRBV28	NA	TRBJ1-1	TGTGCCAGCACCTCGCAGCGACTTGAAGCTTTCTTT	CASTSQRLEAFF
NA	TRBV10-3	TRBD1	TRBJ2-7	TGTGCCATCAGTGATACGGACAGGATCGCGGTGAAGTTGGGGCACGAGCAGTACTTC	CAISDTDRIAVKLGHEQYF
NA	TRBV11-2	NA	TRBJ2-3	TGTGCCAGCAGCTTATCCCAGGGGTGGACAGATACGCAGTATTTT	CASSLSQGWTDTQYF
once	TRBV6-1	NA	TRBJ2-2	TGTGCCAGCAGCAGACAGGTGAACACCGGGGAGCTGTTTTTT	CASSRQVNTGELFF
few	TRBV5-1	NA	TRBJ1-2	TGCGCCAGCAGCTTAGAACAGCTTACTAACTATGGCTACACCTTC	CASSLEQLTNYGYTF
NA	TRBV7-2	NA	TRBJ1-5	TGTGCCAGCAGCTTATACTGGGCGTCCGATCAGCCCCAGCATTTT	CASSLYWASDQPQHF
NA	TRBV6-5	NA	TRBJ2-2	TGTGCCAGCGGGCGGGGGAACACCGGGGAGCTGTTTTTT	CASGRGNTGELFF
NA	TRBV28	TRBD1	TRBJ2-7	TGTGCCAGCAGTTTATCCGGGACAGGGTACTACGAGCAGTACTTC	CASSLSGTGYYEQYF
NA	TRBV28	TRBD2	TRBJ2-4	TGTGCCAGCAGTTTAGGACTAGGTGGCATTCAGTACTTC	CASSLGLGGIQYF
NA	TRBV28	NA	TRBJ2-7	TGTGCCAGCAGTTTATACGGGATATCCTACGAGCAGTACTTC	CASSLYGISYEQYF
NA	TRBV11-2	TRBD2	TRBJ2-7	TGTGCCAGCAGCTTAGTGAGAGCGGGGGCCTACGAGCAGTACTTC	CASSLVRAGAYEQYF
NA	TRBV15	NA	TRBJ1-4	TGTGCCACCGGAGAGGGAGTGCGTAATGAAAAACTGTTTTTT	CATGEGVRNEKLFF
NA	TRBV5-8	NA	TRBJ1-4	TGTGCCAGCAGCCGGGTTGTATTTTCCTCGGATGCAACTAATGAAAAACTGTTTTTT	CASSRVVFSSDATNEKLFF
NA	TRBV7-3	TRBD1	TRBJ2-1	TGTGCCAGCAGCTTAAATTGGGACAGCACCTACAATGAGCAGTTCTTC	CASSLNWDSTYNEQFF
NA	TRBV28	NA	TRBJ2-7	TGTGCCAGCAGTTCTAGACAGGCCCCTCGCTCCTACGAGCAGTACTTC	CASSSRQAPRSYEQYF
NA	TRBV28	TRBD1	TRBJ1-5	TGTGCCAGCAGTTTACGGACAGGGGTCCAGCCCCAGCATTTT	CASSLRTGVQPQHF
few	TRBV6-5	TRBD1	TRBJ2-1	TGTGCCAGCAGACCGGACAGGGGGACCTACAATGAGCAGTTCTTC	CASRPDRGTYNEQFF
NA	TRBV27	NA	TRBJ2-2	TGTGCCAGCACCTGGAGGGCGAGCGGGGAGCTGTTTTTT	CASTWRASGELFF
NA	TRBV29-1	NA	TRBJ2-5	TGCAGCGGTATGGGACAACTCGGCGAGACCCAGTACTTC	CSGMGQLGETQYF
NA	TRBV19	TRBD2	TRBJ2-7	TGTGCCAGTAGTAGTCCCGGGACTAGAAGCGAGCAGTACTTC	CASSSPGTRSEQYF
few	TRBV21-1	NA	TRBJ2-7	TGTGCCAGCAGCAAAGTTAACGGGAAGACAGGGATCGCCCTCTACGAGCAGTACTTC	CASSKVNGKTGIALYEQYF
NA	TRBV28	TRBD2	TRBJ2-1	TGTGCCAGCAGTGGGCCCGGGACTAGCGGGCGCGATGAGCAGTTCTTC	CASSGPGTSGRDEQFF
few	TRBV7-2	TRBD2	TRBJ2-4	TGTGCCAGCAGCTCAAGGGCAGGCGGGGGGGGAGCCAAAAACATTCAGTACTTC	CASSSRAGGGGAKNIQYF
NA	TRBV19	TRBD1	TRBJ2-1	TGTGCCAGTAGTCCTGACCTCTCCGGGACAGGGGGCTATGAGCAGTTCTTC	CASSPDLSGTGGYEQFF
NA	TRBV28	NA	TRBJ2-1	TGTGCCAGCAGTTTACTACAGGGAGAACCCCTGTACAATGAGCAGTTCTTC	CASSLLQGEPLYNEQFF
NA	TRBV7-3	NA	TRBJ2-7	TGTGCCAGCAGCCCCTCGGGAGAGGGCAGGTACGAGCAATACTTC	CASSPSGEGRYEQYF
NA	TRBV9	TRBD1	TRBJ2-7	TGTGCCAGCAGCCGGGACAGCACCCACTACGAGCAGTACTTC	CASSRDSTHYEQYF
few	TRBV2	NA	TRBJ1-2	TGTGCCAGCAGTGAAAATAGATACTATGGCTACACCTTC	CASSENRYYGYTF
once	TRBV6-5	NA	TRBJ1-1	TGTGCCAGCAGAAACGGGGGGGCAGGGAGGACTGAAGCTTTCTTT	CASRNGGAGRTEAFF
NA	TRBV30	TRBD1	TRBJ2-2	TGTGCCTCTCCGAAGGGGGCAGGGAACACCGGGGAGCTGTTTTTT	CASPKGAGNTGELFF
NA	TRBV11-2	NA	TRBJ2-7	TGTGCCAGCAGCTCTGCGGGACAGAGATACGAGCAGTACTTC	CASSSAGQRYEQYF
NA	TRBV7-2	TRBD2	TRBJ2-2	TGTGCCAGCAGCCTTAGCGGGGGCTTCAACACCGGGGAGCTGTTTTTT	CASSLSGGFNTGELFF
NA	TRBV18	NA	TRBJ1-1	TGTGCCAGCTCACTCTGGACTGGGAGGGTAACTGAAGCTTTCTTT	CASSLWTGRVTEAFF
NA	TRBV2	NA	TRBJ1-5	TGTGCCAGCAGTGTACAGGTTTCGGGTCAGCCCCAGCATTTT	CASSVQVSGQPQHF
NA	TRBV5-6	TRBD1	TRBJ1-1	TGTGCCAGCAGCTGGGGACAGGGCCCTGAAGCTTTCTTT	CASSWGQGPEAFF
NA	TRBV6-1	TRBD1	TRBJ2-7	TGTGCCAGCAGTGTTAACCGGGACAGGTCCTACGAGCAGTACTTC	CASSVNRDRSYEQYF
NA	TRBV30	NA	TRBJ2-1	TGTGCCTGGACGGGGAGCTCCTACAATGAGCAGTTCTTC	CAWTGSSYNEQFF
once	TRBV28	NA	TRBJ1-6	TGTGCCAGCAGTACCGAAGGCCCCAGGAATTCACCCCTCCACTTT	CASSTEGPRNSPLHF
NA	TRBV7-6	NA	TRBJ1-1	TGTGCCAGCAGCTCGAAAATATGGGAGGGCACTGAAGCTTTCTTT	CASSSKIWEGTEAFF